The 23 T cell receptor beta chains below all came from one sample that was sequenced in a study of shared clonotypes between healthy human individuals. Assay used: immunoSEQ multiplex PCR; TCRdb lists only in-frame clones, some missing. This sample has more than 2 million clones, with roughly 94% found just once. The specimen sequenced was naive CD4+ T cells sorted from blood. Subset: CD45RA+ positively selected. The receptors originated from a young man in good health.

V and J are TRBV6-5 and TRBJ1-3, with D perhaps matching TRBD1 (5 bases). There are 16 residues in the CDR3. Germline lookup yields CDR1 MNHEY and CDR2 SVGAGI. Trimming shortened V by 0 bases and J by 3 bases, and 12 bases separated the two germline ends. DNA for the CDR3: TGTGCCAGCAGTTACTCGAGCGGCAGGGTTGGAAACACCATATATTTT. This encodes CASSYSSGRVGNTIYF.

The V gene is TRBV28, the J gene TRBJ2-3; TRBD1 matches at 7 bases. The V gene's germline CDR1 is MDHEN and CDR2 SYDVKM. Trimming took 7 bases from V and 2 from J; bases not matched to a gene: 15. The CDR3 has 17 amino acids. CDR3 coding DNA: TGTGCCAGCAACCCTCCCTCGGGGACAGCAACCACAGATACGCAGTATTTT. Translated, it gives CASNPPSGTATTDTQYF.

CDR3 region: CASSVEGSGGPHNEQFF. In DNA, the CDR3 is TGTGCCAGCAGCGTAGAAGGGAGCGGGGGCCCCCACAATGAGCAGTTCTTC. The chain carries TRBV9 and TRBJ2-1, with 8 bases fitting TRBD2. J lost 5 bases, V lost 0 bases, and 10 bases had no gene match. CDR3 length: 17 residues. Germline CDR1 and CDR2: SGDLS and YYNGEE.

As to this clone: Other nucleotide sequences in the sample specify the same CDR3. V gene TRBV7-2 combines with J gene TRBJ2-7; the D call may be TRBD1 or TRBD2 (5 bases each). Per the germline V gene, CDR1 is SGHTA and CDR2 is FQGNSA. The CDR3 length is 13 residues. Trimming cost V 0 bases and J 5 bases, with 8 bases left between them. CDR3 loop: CASSLAGTHEQYF. CDR3 bases: TGTGCCAGCAGCTTAGCCGGGACCCACGAGCAGTACTTC.

V usage is TRBV6-1 and J usage is TRBJ1-5; weak D call: TRBD1 (6 bases). V gave up 7 bases and J gave up 4 bases, with 11 bases separating them. CDR1 is MNHNS and CDR2 is SASEGT in the germline V gene. There are 13 residues in the CDR3. The DNA of the CDR3 is TGTGCCAGCACCTGGACAGTAAATCAGCCCCAGCATTTT. Amino acid sequence: CASTWTVNQPQHF.

The chain joins TRBV5-1 to TRBJ2-5; 10 bases match TRBD2. The V segment lost 0 bases and the J segment 2 bases; nucleotides outside the gene matches: 4. CDR3 length: 16 amino acids. The germline gives CDR1 SGHRS, CDR2 YFSETQ. CDR3 residues: CASSLASGSIQETQYF. The CDR3 DNA reads TGCGCCAGCAGCTTGGCTAGCGGGAGTATACAAGAGACCCAGTACTTC.

A note on this clone: This specimen includes other DNA sequences encoding the same CDR3. This rearrangement joins TRBV6-1 to TRBJ2-1; D is possibly TRBD2 (5 bases). This CDR3 spans 14 amino acids. Trimming took 4 bases from V and 0 from J, leaving 7 bases between them. From germline, CDR1 is MNHNS and CDR2 SASEGT. CDR3 bases: TGTGCCAGCAGTGTGGGGAGCTCCTACAATGAGCAGTTCTTC. Translated: CASSVGSSYNEQFF.

This clone was seen once. Other DNA sequences from this sample encode an identical CDR3 as well. V and J are TRBV30 and TRBJ2-7; D is uncertain. The CDR3 contains 14 residues. V was cut by 0 bases and J by 1 base, with 10 bases left in between. From germline, CDR1 is GTSNPN and CDR2 SVGIG (reference sequence). The CDR3 protein is CAWSVPRLSYEQYF. As DNA, the CDR3 is TGTGCCTGGAGTGTGCCTAGACTGTCCTACGAGCAGTACTTC.

The rearrangement joins TRBV21-1 to TRBJ2-7; the table assigns TRBD2, which was not confirmed against the DNA. TRBV21-1 is a pseudogene. CDR3 length: 14 amino acids. CDR3 nucleotide sequence: TGTGCCAGCAGCAATGGACTAGCCCACCCCTGGCAGTACTTC. Amino acid sequence: CASSNGLAHPWQYF.

This chain connects TRBV11-2 to TRBJ2-3; D ambiguous. Germline V CDR1 and CDR2: SGHAT, FQNNGV. The germline V and J ends were trimmed by 3 bases and 2 bases, with 9 bases remaining between them. This CDR3 has 14 amino acids. The CDR3 loop reads CASSFRLNTDTQYF. The DNA for the CDR3 is TGTGCCAGCAGCTTCAGGTTAAACACAGATACGCAGTATTTT.

The chain uses TRBV6-5 and TRBJ2-7; D possibly corresponds to TRBD1 (5 bases). CDR1 is MNHEY and CDR2 is SVGAGI in the germline V gene. The CDR3 runs to 15 residues. V lost 0 bases to trimming and J lost 0 bases, with 9 bases between them. The CDR3 sequence is CASSYSDSSSYEQYF. The CDR3 DNA follows: TGTGCCAGCAGTTACTCCGACAGTTCCTCCTACGAGCAGTACTTC.

This clone appeared once. The chain employs TRBV2 and TRBJ1-1; no clear D. The CDR3 has 12 amino acids. Trimming stripped 4 bases from V and 4 bases from J, with 7 bases between. The germline CDR1 and CDR2 sequences are SNHLY and FYNNEI. The CDR3, as DNA: TGTGCCAGCAGTGCGAAGGGCACTGAAGCTTTCTTT. Residues: CASSAKGTEAFF.

This sequence joins TRBV5-6 and TRBJ1-1; 7 nucleotides line up with TRBD1. The CDR3 contains 15 residues. V dropped 0 bases and J dropped 1; count of bases not matched to a gene: 3. The germline V gene encodes CDR1 SGHDT and CDR2 YYEEEE. The CDR3 DNA is TGTGCCAGCAGCTTGGCTCCAGGGGGGAACACTGAAGCTTTCTTT. Amino acid sequence: CASSLAPGGNTEAFF. The whole variable domain, remainder taken from reference TRBV5-6 and TRBJ1-1, is DAGVTQSPTHLIKTRGQQVTLRCSPKSGHDTVSWYQQALGQGPQFIFQYYEEEERQRGNFPDRFSGHQFPNYSSELNVNALLLGDSALYLCASSLAPGGNTEAFFGQGTRLTVV.

The V and J genes are TRBV27 and TRBJ1-4; maybe TRBD1 (5 bases). The CDR3 is 14 amino acids. Germline V lookup: CDR1 MNHEY, CDR2 SMNVEV (reference sequence). The V gene lost 6 bases and the J gene lost 7 bases, with 15 bases spanning the gap. The CDR3 protein is CASSYRQWFEKLFF. The CDR3 region has the DNA TGTGCCAGCAGCTACCGACAGTGGTTTGAAAAACTGTTTTTT.

The chain has TRBV18 and TRBJ2-2; a weak D match, TRBD1 (5 bases). The length of the CDR3 is 15 residues. V was cut by 3 bases and J by 4 bases, with 12 bases left in between. Per germline, CDR1 KGHSH and CDR2 LQKENI. Written as DNA, the CDR3 is TGTGCCAGCTCACCGGTTCAGGGCGGCACCGGGGAGCTGTTTTTT. Amino acid sequence: CASSPVQGGTGELFF. Drawing the rest from reference TRBV18 and TRBJ2-2, the complete variable domain is NAGVMQNPRHLVRRRGQEARLRCSPMKGHSHVYWYRQLPEEGLKFMVYLQKENIIDESGMPKERFSAEFPKEGPSILRIQQVVRGDSAAYFCASSPVQGGTGELFFGEGSRLTVL.

V gene TRBV7-9 combines with J gene TRBJ2-5; D perhaps matches TRBD2 (6 bases). Germline V lookup: CDR1 SEHNR, CDR2 FQNEAQ (reference sequence). Deletions cut 4 bases from V and 5 bases from J, with 17 bases between. CDR3 length: 15 amino acids. For the CDR3, the DNA is TGTGCCAGCAGCTCGGGGGAGGTTCGTCGGGAGACCCAGTACTTC. Its translation: CASSSGEVRRETQYF.

This clone was seen many times. For the CDR3, the DNA is TGTGCCTGGAGTGTGCAAGGAACCTACGAGCAGTACTTC. Translation: CAWSVQGTYEQYF. V and J are TRBV30 and TRBJ2-7; D is undetermined. The CDR3 is made up of 13 amino acids. From germline, CDR1 is GTSNPN and CDR2 SVGIG (reference sequence). Trimming shortened V by 0 bases and J by 2 bases, and 8 bases separated the two germline ends.

V usage is TRBV11-2 and J usage is TRBJ2-7; TRBD2 matches 10 bases. CDR3 size: 17 residues. Trimming took 3 bases from V and 1 from J; bases not matched to a gene: 9. Germline assignment: CDR1 SGHAT and CDR2 FQNNGV. CDR3 protein: CASSFLLASGGSYEQYF. CDR3 nucleotide sequence: TGTGCCAGCAGCTTCCTGCTCGCTAGCGGGGGATCCTACGAGCAGTACTTC.

This clone has at least ten counts. The V call is TRBV9, the J call TRBJ1-5, with TRBD1 as a possible D gene (5 bases). V gave up 0 bases and J gave up 9 bases, with 10 bases separating them. In germline, CDR1 is SGDLS, CDR2 YYNGEE. This CDR3 contains 13 residues. CDR3 DNA sequence: TGTGCCAGCAGCGTAGGAAACGGGGGGCCCCAGCATTTT. As protein: CASSVGNGGPQHF.

The genes are TRBV19 and TRBJ1-2, with TRBD1 matching 9 bases. The CDR3 consists of 12 residues. V lost 7 bases, J lost 6 bases, and 3 bases stayed unmatched. The V gene's germline CDR1 is LNHDA and CDR2 SQIVND (reference sequence). The CDR3, as DNA: TGTGCCAGTAAGGGACAGGGTCATGGCTACACCTTC. Protein: CASKGQGHGYTF.

The rearrangement uses TRBV18 and TRBJ1-1, with 8 bases identical to TRBD1. Germline lookup yields CDR1 KGHSH and CDR2 LQKENI. Unmatched junction bases numbered 7, after V lost 4 bases and J lost 12 bases. The CDR3 contains 12 residues. The CDR3 loop reads CASSQGTGVPFF. CDR3 coding DNA: TGTGCCAGCTCACAGGGGACAGGCGTACCTTTCTTT.

J is TRBJ2-7 and V is TRBV19, with no clear D. The CDR3 has 14 residues. V lost 7 bases, J lost 3 bases, and 16 bases lay in between. Germline CDR1 reads LNHDA; CDR2 reads SQIVND (reference sequence). CDR3 amino acids: CASKPRSESYEQYF. The CDR3, as DNA: TGTGCCAGTAAGCCTCGGAGCGAAAGCTACGAGCAGTACTTC.

The DNA for the CDR3 is TGTGCCAGCAGTGAACGGACAGGGGCTATTAGCTCCTACGAGCAGTACTTC. Translation gives CASSERTGAISSYEQYF. This chain links TRBV6-1 with TRBJ2-7, with TRBD1 matching over 9 bases. Germline V gene lookup returns CDR1 MNHNS and CDR2 SASEGT. This CDR3 is built from 17 residues. V was clipped by 2 bases and J by 0 bases; unmatched bases: 8.